A selection of T cell receptor beta chains follows, all from one sample in a study of T cell responses to AZD1222 COVID-19 vaccine. TCRdb's table, derived via immunoSEQ multiplex PCR, lists solely in-frame clones and lacks some. This table has some 100,000 clones, about 88% appearing once. The material sequenced was peripheral blood, taken on day 0 of AZD1222 vaccination. The receptors stem from an adult in good health. CDR3s include the opening cysteine and the closing phenylalanine or tryptophan. D genes are given only for firm matches. Clone size appears in some rows only: once, few, many, or a class for an expanded clone.

v_call: TRBV3-1/TRBV3-2; d_call: TRBD1; clone_size: .; j_call: TRBJ2-5; cdr3_aa: CASSLWDRRGETQYF; cdr3_nt: TGTGCCAGCAGCCTTTGGGACAGGAGAGGGGAGACCCAGTACTTC
v_call: TRBV6-5; d_call: .; clone_size: .; j_call: TRBJ2-1; cdr3_aa: CASSYFSQRGEQFF; cdr3_nt: TGTGCCAGCAGTTACTTCTCCCAAAGGGGTGAGCAGTTCTTC
v_call: TRBV18; d_call: .; clone_size: once; j_call: TRBJ2-7; cdr3_aa: CASSPQGPQQGAYEQYF; cdr3_nt: TGTGCCAGCTCACCACAGGGGCCTCAGCAGGGAGCCTACGAGCAGTACTTC
v_call: TRBV11-2; d_call: .; clone_size: .; j_call: TRBJ2-7; cdr3_aa: CASSLRPTVYEQYF; cdr3_nt: TGTGCCAGCAGCCTGCGCCCGACAGTTTACGAGCAGTACTTC
v_call: TRBV15; d_call: .; clone_size: .; j_call: TRBJ2-4; cdr3_aa: CATSRDSGTKNIQYF; cdr3_nt: TGTGCCACCAGCAGAGATTCGGGTACCAAAAACATTCAGTACTTC
v_call: TRBV9; d_call: .; clone_size: .; j_call: TRBJ2-1; cdr3_aa: CASSLRQQGRDEQFF; cdr3_nt: TGTGCCAGCAGCCTTCGACAACAGGGCAGGGATGAGCAGTTCTTC
v_call: TRBV24-1; d_call: TRBD1; clone_size: .; j_call: TRBJ1-2; cdr3_aa: CATSPRQGWYGYTF; cdr3_nt: TGTGCCACCAGCCCTAGACAGGGGTGGTATGGCTACACCTTC
v_call: TRBV5-1; d_call: TRBD2; clone_size: .; j_call: TRBJ2-3; cdr3_aa: CASSPEGLQNGDTQYF; cdr3_nt: TGCGCCAGCAGCCCGGAGGGACTACAGAACGGAGATACGCAGTATTTT
v_call: TRBV10-3; d_call: .; clone_size: .; j_call: TRBJ1-1; cdr3_aa: CAISETSRGNTEAFF; cdr3_nt: TGTGCCATCAGTGAGACCTCCAGGGGGAACACTGAAGCTTTCTTT
v_call: TRBV5-1; d_call: .; clone_size: .; j_call: TRBJ2-2; cdr3_aa: CASSLDGSNTGELFF; cdr3_nt: TGCGCCAGCAGCTTGGACGGATCGAACACCGGGGAGCTGTTTTTT
v_call: TRBV7-8; d_call: .; clone_size: .; j_call: TRBJ1-1; cdr3_aa: CASSHGDTLNTEAFF; cdr3_nt: TGTGCCAGCTCACATGGGGACACCTTGAACACTGAAGCTTTCTTT
v_call: TRBV5-1; d_call: .; clone_size: .; j_call: TRBJ2-1; cdr3_aa: CASREGGSNEQFF; cdr3_nt: TGCGCCAGCAGGGAGGGGGGGAGCAATGAGCAGTTCTTC
v_call: TRBV4-1; d_call: TRBD1; clone_size: few; j_call: TRBJ1-5; cdr3_aa: CASSQDSDRVGQPQHF; cdr3_nt: TGCGCCAGCAGCCAAGACAGCGACAGGGTTGGTCAGCCCCAGCATTTT
v_call: TRBV9; d_call: .; clone_size: .; j_call: TRBJ2-7; cdr3_aa: CASSVSAGLSSYEQYF; cdr3_nt: TGTGCCAGCAGCGTCTCCGCGGGACTTAGCTCCTACGAGCAGTACTTC
v_call: TRBV16; d_call: .; clone_size: .; j_call: TRBJ2-4; cdr3_aa: CASSPSGRGRGNIQYF; cdr3_nt: TGTGCCAGCAGCCCTTCCGGGAGAGGGAGAGGAAACATTCAGTACTTC
v_call: TRBV19; d_call: TRBD1; clone_size: .; j_call: TRBJ2-1; cdr3_aa: CASSPTTGPYNEQFF; cdr3_nt: TGTGCCAGTAGTCCGACGACAGGGCCATACAATGAGCAGTTCTTC
v_call: TRBV20-1; d_call: .; clone_size: .; j_call: TRBJ2-7; cdr3_aa: CSASFGFMEYF; cdr3_nt: TGCAGTGCTAGTTTCGGGTTTATGGAGTACTTC
v_call: TRBV10-3; d_call: .; clone_size: few; j_call: TRBJ1-2; cdr3_aa: CAISAWERGGYGYTF; cdr3_nt: TGTGCCATCAGTGCCTGGGAAAGGGGTGGCTATGGCTACACCTTC
v_call: TRBV7-2; d_call: .; clone_size: .; j_call: TRBJ2-3; cdr3_aa: CASQTGHLTDTQYF; cdr3_nt: TGTGCCAGCCAGACGGGACACCTCACAGATACGCAGTATTTT
v_call: TRBV2; d_call: TRBD1; clone_size: .; j_call: TRBJ2-1; cdr3_aa: CASRTGLYNEQFF; cdr3_nt: TGTGCCTCTAGGACAGGATTATACAATGAGCAGTTCTTC
v_call: TRBV5-1; d_call: .; clone_size: .; j_call: TRBJ1-1; cdr3_aa: CASSLSGRQVTEAFF; cdr3_nt: TGCGCCAGCAGCTTGTCGGGAAGACAAGTTACTGAAGCTTTCTTT
v_call: TRBV19; d_call: TRBD1; clone_size: .; j_call: TRBJ2-3; cdr3_aa: CASSRGQGGENTQYF; cdr3_nt: TGTGCCAGTAGTAGGGGACAGGGGGGCGAGAATACGCAGTATTTT
v_call: TRBV12-3/TRBV12-4; d_call: TRBD1; clone_size: .; j_call: TRBJ1-2; cdr3_aa: CASKPGTGHGYTF; cdr3_nt: TGTGCCAGCAAGCCAGGGACAGGGCATGGCTACACCTTC
v_call: TRBV5-1; d_call: .; clone_size: .; j_call: TRBJ2-7; cdr3_aa: CASSWSGPGAYEQYF; cdr3_nt: TGCGCCAGCAGCTGGAGCGGACCAGGGGCCTACGAGCAGTACTTC
v_call: TRBV7-2; d_call: .; clone_size: .; j_call: TRBJ1-2; cdr3_aa: CASSGRDIISGYTF; cdr3_nt: TGTGCCAGCAGCGGGCGGGACATAATAAGTGGCTACACCTTC
v_call: TRBV27; d_call: .; clone_size: many; j_call: TRBJ1-2; cdr3_aa: CASRSQTGNYGYTF; cdr3_nt: TGTGCCAGCAGGTCGCAGACCGGGAACTATGGCTACACCTTC
v_call: TRBV6-2/TRBV6-3; d_call: TRBD2; clone_size: .; j_call: TRBJ2-3; cdr3_aa: CASSPSGSPSSSSPDTQYF; cdr3_nt: TGTGCCAGCAGCCCTAGCGGGAGCCCCTCGAGTTCGTCTCCAGATACGCAGTATTTT
v_call: TRBV7-9; d_call: .; clone_size: .; j_call: TRBJ1-2; cdr3_aa: CASSLSGGFYTF; cdr3_nt: TGTGCCAGCAGCTTAAGCGGGGGGTTCTACACCTTC
v_call: TRBV20-1; d_call: TRBD1; clone_size: .; j_call: TRBJ1-2; cdr3_aa: CSASRGLDGYTF; cdr3_nt: TGCAGCGCTAGTAGGGGGCTGGATGGCTACACCTTC
v_call: TRBV7-9; d_call: .; clone_size: .; j_call: TRBJ1-5; cdr3_aa: CASSVSDRPQHF; cdr3_nt: TGTGCCAGCAGCGTTAGCGACCGGCCCCAGCATTTT
v_call: TRBV27; d_call: .; clone_size: .; j_call: TRBJ2-2; cdr3_aa: CASRQGGTGELFF; cdr3_nt: TGTGCCAGCAGACAGGGAGGCACCGGGGAGCTGTTTTTT
v_call: TRBV28; d_call: TRBD1; clone_size: .; j_call: TRBJ1-2; cdr3_aa: CASRPGGDYGYTF; cdr3_nt: TGTGCCAGCAGACCAGGGGGCGACTATGGCTACACCTTC
v_call: TRBV7-9; d_call: .; clone_size: .; j_call: TRBJ2-7; cdr3_aa: CASRLGAAYEQYF; cdr3_nt: TGTGCCAGCAGGCTAGGGGCAGCCTACGAGCAGTACTTC
v_call: TRBV18; d_call: .; clone_size: few; j_call: TRBJ2-1; cdr3_aa: CASSQQGPDSSYNEQFF; cdr3_nt: TGTGCCAGCTCACAACAGGGTCCTGACAGCTCCTACAATGAGCAGTTCTTC
v_call: TRBV21-1; d_call: .; clone_size: .; j_call: TRBJ1-1; cdr3_aa: CATQKGEQSAEAFF; cdr3_nt: TGTGCCACACAGAAGGGGGAACAGAGCGCTGAAGCTTTCTTT
v_call: TRBV25-1; d_call: TRBD1; clone_size: .; j_call: TRBJ1-5; cdr3_aa: CASSSGQGSNQPQHF; cdr3_nt: TGTGCCAGCTCCTCGGGACAGGGTAGTAATCAGCCCCAGCATTTT
v_call: TRBV9; d_call: .; clone_size: .; j_call: TRBJ1-3; cdr3_aa: CASSVDPVTGNTIYF; cdr3_nt: TGTGCCAGCAGCGTAGATCCGGTGACCGGAAACACCATATATTTT
v_call: TRBV5-5; d_call: .; clone_size: .; j_call: TRBJ2-5; cdr3_aa: CASSYGGQETQYF; cdr3_nt: TGTGCCAGCAGCTACGGGGGACAAGAGACCCAGTACTTC
v_call: TRBV19; d_call: TRBD1; clone_size: .; j_call: TRBJ2-5; cdr3_aa: CASSITGVRETQYF; cdr3_nt: TGTGCCAGTAGTATCACAGGGGTTAGGGAGACCCAGTACTTC
v_call: TRBV5-4; d_call: TRBD1; clone_size: .; j_call: TRBJ1-3; cdr3_aa: CASSLDRGTGNTIYF; cdr3_nt: TGTGCCAGCAGCTTGGACAGGGGAACGGGAAACACCATATATTTT
v_call: TRBV19; d_call: .; clone_size: .; j_call: TRBJ1-3; cdr3_aa: CATRDEGVGNTIYF; cdr3_nt: TGTGCCACCCGAGACGAGGGGGTTGGAAACACCATATATTTT
v_call: TRBV4-2; d_call: .; clone_size: .; j_call: TRBJ2-6; cdr3_aa: CASSFQGQGRANVLTF; cdr3_nt: TGTGCCAGCAGCTTCCAAGGCCAGGGTCGAGCCAACGTCCTGACTTTC